The 27 T cell receptor beta chains in this list originate from one sample, sequenced in a study of T cell repertoires in cytomegalovirus infection. Using its own MiXCR run on the reads, TCRdb lists one record per CDR3 protein. The repertoire includes about 330,000 distinct CDR3 sequences, approximately 9.5% of them detected once, and around 4.5% sits in the top ten. Sample: PBMCs. Receptor source: a human donor in good health (CMV status not recorded). Some clones in this sample may be carry-over from other donors' samples.

In regard to this clonotype: A read error may produce the germline difference seen at one junction end. This chain joins TRBV7-2 and TRBJ2-2, with D perhaps given as TRBD1 or TRBD2 (5 bases each). The CDR3 totals 13 residues. The germline CDR1 and CDR2 sequences are SGHTA and FQGNSA. In nucleotides, the CDR3 is TGTGCCAGCAGACTGCTAGGGATTGGGGGGCTGTTTTTT. Translation gives CASRLLGIGGLFF.

The genes are TRBV2 and TRBJ1-2, with D unresolved. Germline CDR1 is SNHLY and CDR2 is FYNNEI. This CDR3 is 15 amino acids long. V lost 6 bases and J 4 bases, leaving 18 bases between the germline ends. DNA for the CDR3: TGTGCCAGCAGCTACCGGGTCGCCAACCCCTATGGCTACACCTTC. As protein: CASSYRVANPYGYTF. The full variable domain, in which reference TRBV2 and TRBJ1-2 provide the parts outside the CDR3, is EPEVTQTPSHQVTQMGQEVILRCVPISNHLYFYWYRQILGQKVEFLVSFYNNEISEKSEIFDDQFSVERPDGSNFTLKIRSTKLEDSAMYFCASSYRVANPYGYTFGSGTRLTVV.

This clonotype has more than one count but fewer than ten. The CDR3 DNA is TGTGCCAGTATGGAGGCAGGGGGCAGGACTGAAGCTTTCTTT. Its translation: CASMEAGGRTEAFF. This rearrangement joins TRBV19 to TRBJ1-1; 8 positions agree with TRBD1. V gave up 7 bases and J gave up 5 bases; unmatched junction bases: 9. The CDR3 is 14 residues long. Germline V gene sequence: CDR1 LNHDA, CDR2 SQIVND (reference sequence).

This clonotype was detected ten times or more. The V call is TRBV29-1, the J call TRBJ2-3; 7 bases agree with TRBD1. J gave up 3 bases and V 7 bases, and 1 base lay outside the gene matches. This CDR3 region has 11 residues. Germline CDR1 and CDR2: SQVTM and ANQGSEA. The CDR3 coding sequence is TGCAGCGCACAGGGGACAGATACGCAGTATTTT. Translation gives CSAQGTDTQYF.

This clonotype was seen many times. The J gene is TRBJ2-2, the V gene TRBV7-2; TRBD2 is a possible D gene (6 bases). The CDR3 contains 16 residues. V lost 5 bases and J lost 4, with 17 bases in between. The V gene's germline CDR1 is SGHTA and CDR2 FQGNSA. The CDR3 spells CASSPDSGVTTGELFF. The CDR3 DNA reads as TGTGCCAGCAGCCCGGACTCGGGGGTTACCACCGGGGAGCTGTTTTTT.

This chain links TRBV12-3 or TRBV12-4 with TRBJ2-3; 9 positions match TRBD2. Trimming removed 0 bases from V and 4 bases from J; junction bases left unmatched: 2. The CDR3 covers 15 residues. DNA for the CDR3: TGTGCCAGCAGTTTAGCGCGGGGGGGAGCAGATACGCAGTATTTT. It codes for CASSLARGGADTQYF.

The chain recombines TRBV28 with TRBJ2-5; 9 bases agree with TRBD2. Germline loops: CDR1 MDHEN, CDR2 SYDVKM. V trimming: 3 bases; J trimming: 7 bases; junction bases outside the gene matches: 6. The CDR3 extends over 14 amino acids. CDR3 DNA: TGTGCCAGCAGTTTTGAGCGGGGGGCGGGGACCCAGTACTTC. Residues: CASSFERGAGTQYF.

This clonotype was observed a handful of times. The rearrangement joins TRBV6-1 to TRBJ1-1, with 10 positions matching TRBD1. Germline CDR1 and CDR2: MNHNS and SASEGT. The CDR3 has 13 amino acids. V shed 6 bases and J 6 bases; nucleotides not matched to a gene: 4. The DNA for the CDR3 is TGTGCCAGCAGCTATGGGACAGGGGCTGAAGCTTTCTTT. This translates into CASSYGTGAEAFF.

The table lists this clonotype with many counts. The V gene is TRBV10-3, the J gene TRBJ1-5, with D maybe TRBD1 (5 bases). Trimming shortened V by 11 bases and J by 0 bases, and 26 bases separated the two germline ends. Germline CDR1 is ENHRY and CDR2 is SYGVKD. The CDR3 length is 18 residues. The CDR3 loop is CAVHSFRGEFSSNQPQHF. CDR3 coding DNA: TGTGCCGTGCACAGTTTTCGGGGGGAATTTAGTAGCAATCAGCCCCAGCATTTT.

This clonotype was seen ten or more times. V is TRBV7-6 and J is TRBJ2-3; TRBD1 matches 7 bases. Germline lookup yields CDR1 SGHVS and CDR2 FNYEAQ. V lost 5 bases to trimming and J lost 4 bases; unmatched junction nucleotides: 6. The CDR3 has 14 amino acids. The CDR3 coding sequence is TGTGCCAGCAGCCGGGACAGTGGGGCAGATACGCAGTATTTT. Encoded protein: CASSRDSGADTQYF.

Here the CDR3 DNA reads TGTGCCAGCAGCAGACAGGGGGCGGATGGCTACACCTTC. Protein sequence: CASSRQGADGYTF. The V gene is TRBV7-8, the J gene TRBJ1-2, with 10 bases aligning to TRBD1. This CDR3 has 13 residues. V was clipped by 5 bases and J by 6 bases; unmatched bases: 3. Germline CDR1 is SGHVS and CDR2 is FQNEAQ.

This clonotype has a count of ten or more. The V gene is TRBV7-2, the J gene TRBJ2-1, with a tentative D call TRBD1 (6 bases). CDR3 size: 11 residues. In germline, CDR1 is SGHTA, CDR2 FQGNSA. V dropped 1 base and J dropped 11 bases, with 6 bases sitting between them. CDR3 region: CASSLGGQQFF. The CDR3 bases are TGTGCCAGCAGCTTAGGGGGGCAGCAGTTCTTC.

This clonotype has only a few counts. The chain employs TRBV6-2 or TRBV6-3 and TRBJ2-1; D gene ambiguous. Germline loops: CDR1 MNHEY, CDR2 SVGEGT. The CDR3 covers 12 residues. V was trimmed by 8 bases and J by 9 bases, leaving 14 bases between them. The CDR3 reads CASRTPPGEQFF. The CDR3, as DNA: TGTGCCAGCCGAACCCCCCCGGGTGAGCAGTTCTTC.

The chain has TRBV19 and TRBJ2-2; D gene unclear. Germline CDR1 LNHDA, CDR2 SQIVND (reference sequence). The CDR3 runs to 11 residues. V lost 5 bases and J 5 bases, leaving 3 bases between the germline ends. CDR3 amino acids: CASSRTGELFF. CDR3 DNA: TGTGCCAGTAGTCGGACCGGGGAGCTGTTTTTT.

A remark on this clonotype: A much larger clone differs by one base, so this may be a read error. This chain links TRBV6-2 or TRBV6-3 with TRBJ2-1; TRBD2 aligns across 11 bases. The CDR3 is 16 residues long. CDR1 and CDR2 (germline): MNHEY, SVGEGT. In DNA, the CDR3 is TGTGTCAGCAGTTACTTAGCGGGAGGGCCGGGTAGTGAGCAGTTCTTC. Protein sequence: CVSSYLAGGPGSEQFF.

This clonotype was recorded at least ten times. The chain couples TRBV12-3 or TRBV12-4 to TRBJ2-2; D gene uncertain. The CDR3 is 12 amino acids. Trimming left V 3 bases short and J 5 bases short, with 4 bases between. This chain's CDR3 is CASSFRTGELFF. CDR3 nucleotide sequence: TGTGCCAGCAGTTTCCGGACCGGGGAGCTGTTTTTT.

This clonotype was observed many times. This chain links TRBV6-5 with TRBJ2-1, with TRBD2 matching 14 bases. From germline, CDR1 is MNHEY and CDR2 SVGAGI. The CDR3 extends over 16 amino acids. V lost 0 bases, J lost 12 bases, and 7 bases stayed unmatched. CDR3: CASSYSRLAGGWRQFF. The DNA for the CDR3 is TGTGCCAGCAGTTACTCGCGACTAGCGGGAGGGTGGCGGCAGTTCTTC.

This clonotype was found many times. The chain has TRBV6-1 and TRBJ2-6; D perhaps matches TRBD1 (5 bases). Germline V gives CDR1 MNHNS, CDR2 SASEGT. The ends were cut back, 5 bases at V and 4 bases at J, with 15 bases in the middle. The CDR3 extends over 16 amino acids. The CDR3 region has the DNA TGTGCCAGCAGTAGGGGCGCGACGTCCGGGGCCAACGTCCTGACTTTC. It codes for CASSRGATSGANVLTF.

This sequence joins TRBV10-3 and TRBJ2-7; TRBD2 aligns across 10 bases. Germline V gene data show CDR1 as ENHRY and CDR2 as SYGVKD. The V gene end was trimmed by 6 bases and the J gene end by 3 bases; junction bases not matched to a gene: 5. The CDR3 contains 14 residues. The CDR3 sequence: CAISGTSADYEQYF. CDR3 DNA: TGTGCCATCAGCGGGACTAGCGCGGACTACGAGCAGTACTTC.

To note about this clonotype: This may be a read error, as it is one base from a much larger clone. The chain has TRBV6-2 or TRBV6-3 and TRBJ2-7; 9 nucleotides line up with TRBD1. This CDR3 comprises 13 residues. CDR1 and CDR2 from the germline V gene are MNHEY and SVGEGT. V was clipped by 8 bases and J by 6 bases; unmatched bases: 8. The CDR3 sequence: CASGSRDRAEQYF. The DNA of the CDR3 is TGTGCCAGCGGCTCCCGGGACAGGGCCGAGCAGTACTTC.

This clonotype was picked up many times. The chain has TRBV4-1 and TRBJ2-5; 11 nucleotides match TRBD2. Germline CDR1 is MGHRA and CDR2 is YSYEKL. Germline trimming cut 0 bases from V and 5 bases from J; bases unmatched to any gene: 8. The length of the CDR3 is 17 residues. CDR3 coding DNA: TGCGCCAGCAGCCAAGATAGCACTAGCGGGAGAGGGGAGACCCAGTACTTC. This translates into CASSQDSTSGRGETQYF.

This clonotype showed up just a few times. Compared with germline, one end of the junction differs, possibly owing to a read error. This chain uses TRBV4-1 with TRBJ2-1; the D is unclear. Germline V lookup: CDR1 MGHRA, CDR2 YSYEKL. The CDR3 runs 13 residues. CDR3 sequence: CASSQDTGYEQFF. As DNA, the CDR3 is TGTGCCAGCAGCCAAGATACCGGTTATGAGCAGTTCTTC.

The chain employs TRBV15 and TRBJ1-1, with TRBD1 matching 9 bases. CDR1 is LNHNV and CDR2 is YYDKDF in the germline V gene (reference sequence). V lost 4 bases and J lost 5; bases outside the gene matches: 8. The CDR3 loop spans 15 amino acids. The CDR3 is CATSIQGTGRTEAFF. CDR3 DNA sequence: TGTGCCACCAGCATTCAAGGGACAGGGAGAACTGAAGCTTTCTTT. Drawing the rest from reference TRBV15 and TRBJ1-1, the complete variable domain is DAMVIQNPRYQVTQFGKPVTLSCSQTLNHNVMYWYQQKSSQAPKLLFHYYDKDFNNEADTPDNFQSRRPNTSFCFLDIRSPGLGDTAMYLCATSIQGTGRTEAFFGQGTRLTVV.

There are a few counts of this clonotype. The rearrangement joins TRBV7-8 to TRBJ2-5; 9 bases map to TRBD1. CDR3 length: 15 amino acids. CDR1 and CDR2 from the germline V gene are SGHVS and FQNEAQ. V trimming: 3 bases; J trimming: 3 bases; junction bases outside the gene matches: 5. As DNA, the CDR3 is TGTGCCAGCAGCTTTAACAGGGGGCGGGAAGAGACCCAGTACTTC. Translation: CASSFNRGREETQYF.

This clonotype was counted at least ten times. The chain is built from TRBV7-2 and TRBJ2-7; 13 nucleotides align to TRBD2. CDR3 length: 16 residues. Trimming removed 3 bases from V and 1 base from J; junction bases left unmatched: 3. Germline V gene data show CDR1 as SGHTA and CDR2 as FQGNSA. The CDR3 is CASSLATSGRSYEQYF. The CDR3 coding sequence is TGTGCCAGCAGCTTGGCGACTAGCGGGAGGTCCTACGAGCAGTACTTC.

This clonotype turned up a few times. The chain links TRBV4-3 to TRBJ2-1, with unresolved D. The CDR3 contains 13 residues. The germline V and J ends were trimmed by 1 base and 5 bases, with 6 bases remaining between them. CDR1 and CDR2 from the germline V gene are LGHNA and YSLEER. This chain's CDR3 is CASSQGAHNEQFF. The DNA of the CDR3 is TGCGCCAGCAGCCAAGGGGCCCACAATGAGCAGTTCTTC.

The chain combines TRBV6-5 with TRBJ2-7; 8 nucleotides match TRBD1. Trimming took 8 bases from V and 0 from J; bases not matched to a gene: 3. Germline CDR1 MNHEY, CDR2 SVGAGI. The length of the CDR3 is 13 residues. In DNA, the CDR3 is TGTGCCAGCCGACAGGGGTTCTCCTACGAGCAGTACTTC. This codes for CASRQGFSYEQYF.